Presented here are 11 T cell receptor beta chains from one specimen sequenced in a study of shared clonotypes between healthy human individuals. Naivety among CD8 cells was defined by CD45RO negativity and positive CCR7 selection, thereby excluding terminally differentiated effector memory CD45RA+ cells. Profiled with immunoSEQ multiplex PCR; TCRdb holds only in-frame clones, not every one. The data hold roughly 2,000,000 clones, with about 93% observed a single time. Sequencing was done on a sample of naive CD8+ T cells from PBMCs. These receptors came from a man younger than 35 in good health. Some clones in this sample may be carry-over from other donors' samples.

This clone was seen a few times. This CDR3 is also generated by other DNA sequences in the sample. The V and J genes are TRBV9 and TRBJ2-7; no definite D call. CDR1 is SGDLS and CDR2 is YYNGEE in the germline V gene. This CDR3 is built from 12 residues. The V end lost 4 bases, the J end lost 1 base, and 6 bases lay between the germline ends. As DNA, the CDR3 is TGTGCCAGCAGCCCTCCATCCTACGAGCAGTACTTC. Protein product: CASSPPSYEQYF.

This sequence joins TRBV6-6 and TRBJ2-7, with 7 positions matching TRBD2. Germline V gene data show CDR1 as MNHNY and CDR2 as SVGAGI (reference sequence). The CDR3 runs 13 residues. J was trimmed by 6 bases and V by 6 bases; bases with no gene match: 8. CDR3 coding DNA: TGTGCCAGCAGAGCGGGACCTTCCCTCGAGCAGTACTTC. Protein sequence: CASRAGPSLEQYF.

This sequence joins TRBV28 and TRBJ1-2; no reliable D call. The germline CDR1 and CDR2 sequences are MDHEN and SYDVKM. Trimming stripped 7 bases from V and 8 bases from J, with 17 bases between. CDR3 length: 13 residues. CDR3 DNA: TGTGCCAGCACGCCCCAGGACGCCCGGGGCTACACCTTC. It codes for CASTPQDARGYTF.

For this clone: The same CDR3 can be traced to other DNA sequences in this sample. V gene TRBV4-1 combines with J gene TRBJ2-7; TRBD1 matches 8 bases. The CDR3 runs to 14 residues. Germline loops: CDR1 MGHRA, CDR2 YSYEKL. After removal of 4 bases from V and 3 bases from J, the junction contained 5 bases not matched to a gene. The CDR3 DNA reads as TGCGCCAGCAGCCCCCGGGACAGGTACTACGAGCAGTACTTC. Amino acid sequence: CASSPRDRYYEQYF.

This clone was observed a single time. The chain couples TRBV19 to TRBJ1-2; D possibly corresponds to TRBD1 (5 bases). Trimming removed 7 bases at V and 4 bases at J, with 10 bases between. This CDR3 has 12 amino acids. Germline CDR1 is LNHDA and CDR2 is SQIVND (reference sequence). Here the CDR3 DNA reads TGTGCCAGTAACCCAGGGACCTATGGCTACACCTTC. Translated, it gives CASNPGTYGYTF.

The gene calls are TRBV7-9 and TRBJ2-1; no definite D call. Trimming removed 2 bases at V and 7 bases at J, with 12 bases between. This CDR3 comprises 14 residues. The germline V gene has CDR1 SEHNR and CDR2 FQNEAQ (reference sequence). The CDR3 reads CASSLSPTRNEQFF. The CDR3 nucleotides are TGTGCCAGCAGCTTATCCCCCACGCGGAATGAGCAGTTCTTC.

The chain carries TRBV19 and TRBJ2-2; 8 bases fit TRBD2. CDR1 LNHDA and CDR2 SQIVND come from the germline V gene (reference sequence). With 6 bases clipped from V and 1 base from J, the junction kept 13 bases outside the gene matches. CDR3 length equals 18 residues. The DNA for the CDR3 is TGTGCCAGTAGGAAAGGGTTGGGGCGGGAGGAGAACACCGGGGAGCTGTTTTTT. Translating it yields CASRKGLGREENTGELFF.

V gene TRBV7-9 combines with J gene TRBJ2-5; D possibly corresponds to TRBD1 (6 bases). Germline loops: CDR1 SEHNR, CDR2 FQNEAQ (reference sequence). This CDR3 spans 15 amino acids. V lost 4 bases, J lost 6 bases, and 18 bases lay in between. CDR3 protein: CASSSTPGEGKTQYF. DNA for the CDR3: TGTGCCAGCAGCTCCACCCCAGGGGAAGGAAAGACCCAGTACTTC.

V and J are TRBV9 and TRBJ2-3; D may be TRBD2 (6 bases). The CDR3 covers 15 residues. The V gene's germline CDR1 is SGDLS and CDR2 YYNGEE. V was trimmed by 5 bases and J by 2 bases, leaving 15 bases between them. CDR3 in amino acids: CASSAGISHTDTQYF. Here the CDR3 DNA reads TGTGCCAGCAGTGCGGGGATCAGCCACACAGATACGCAGTATTTT. Looking up the rest from reference TRBV9 and TRBJ2-3 gives the full variable domain: DSGVTQTPKHLITATGQRVTLRCSPRSGDLSVYWYQQSLDQGLQFLIQYYNGEERAKGNILERFSAQQFPDLHSELNLSSLELGDSALYFCASSAGISHTDTQYFGPGTRLTVL.

This clone was observed once. The chain recombines TRBV21-1 with TRBJ2-5; no DNA check was done on the table's D call, TRBD1. TRBV21-1 is a listed pseudogene. CDR3 length: 14 residues. The CDR3 DNA sequence: TGTGCCAGCAGCAACGGTTCCATTATGGGGCCCCAGTACTTC. It yields the protein CASSNGSIMGPQYF.

The sample holds one count of this clone. This chain connects TRBV29-1 to TRBJ2-4, with 7 bases fitting TRBD2. Trimming took 2 bases from V and 5 from J; bases not matched to a gene: 9. Germline CDR1 reads SQVTM; CDR2 reads ANQGSEA. This CDR3 is 15 amino acids long. The CDR3 loop reads CSVEWAGVLENIQYF. The CDR3 DNA reads as TGCAGCGTTGAATGGGCGGGAGTTTTAGAAAACATTCAGTACTTC.